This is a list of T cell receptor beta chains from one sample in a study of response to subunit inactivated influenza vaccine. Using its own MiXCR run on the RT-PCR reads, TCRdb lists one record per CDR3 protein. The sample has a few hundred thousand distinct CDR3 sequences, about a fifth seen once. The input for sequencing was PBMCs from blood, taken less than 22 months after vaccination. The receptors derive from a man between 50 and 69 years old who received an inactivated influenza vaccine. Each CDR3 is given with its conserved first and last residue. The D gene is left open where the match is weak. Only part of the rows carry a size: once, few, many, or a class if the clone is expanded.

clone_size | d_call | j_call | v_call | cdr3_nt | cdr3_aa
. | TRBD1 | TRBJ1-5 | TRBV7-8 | TGTGCCAGCAGCGTCTGGGACAGGAGGTATCCTTTTAATAGCAATCAGCCCCAGCATTTT | CASSVWDRRYPFNSNQPQHF
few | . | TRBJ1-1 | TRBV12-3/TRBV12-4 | TGTGCCAGCAGTTTAGGTAGGGGCCTGAACACTGAAGCTTTCTTT | CASSLGRGLNTEAFF
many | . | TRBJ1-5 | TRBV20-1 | TGCAGTGCTAGGAAGGGACCCGCGGAGTATCAGCCCCAGCATTTT | CSARKGPAEYQPQHF
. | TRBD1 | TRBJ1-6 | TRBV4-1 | TGCGCCAGCAGCCAAGCCTGGGGGACAGGGCACTCACCCCTCCACTTT | CASSQAWGTGHSPLHF
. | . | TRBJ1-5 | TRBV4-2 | TGTGCCAGCAGCCAAGATATGGGGCCCCAGCATTTT | CASSQDMGPQHF
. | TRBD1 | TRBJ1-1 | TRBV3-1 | TGTGCCAGCAGCCAAGCTATAGGGACAGCGGAAGCTTTCTTT | CASSQAIGTAEAFF
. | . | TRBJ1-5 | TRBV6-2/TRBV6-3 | TGTGCCAGCAGTTACCTCGGGGGATATCAGCCCCAGCATTTT | CASSYLGGYQPQHF
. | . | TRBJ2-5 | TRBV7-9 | TGTGCCAGCAGCTTACTCGGGAGTCCAGGAGAGACCCAGTACTTC | CASSLLGSPGETQYF
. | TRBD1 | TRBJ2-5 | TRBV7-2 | TGTGCCAGCAGCCCTTGGTCAGGGGGCGAAGAGACCCAGTACTTC | CASSPWSGGEETQYF
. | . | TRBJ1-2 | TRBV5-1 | TGCGCCAGCAGCACCGCAGGGGAGTATGGCTACACCTTC | CASSTAGEYGYTF
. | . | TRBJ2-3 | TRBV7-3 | TGTGCCAGCAGCGGGGTAGGCACAGATACGCAGTATTTT | CASSGVGTDTQYF
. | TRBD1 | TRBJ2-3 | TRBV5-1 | TGCGCCAGCAGCCCGGACAGGGGGCGTACAGATACGCAGTATTTT | CASSPDRGRTDTQYF
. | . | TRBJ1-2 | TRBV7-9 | TGTGCCAGCAGCTTAGACGGGGTGATCCTAAGTGGCTACACCTTC | CASSLDGVILSGYTF
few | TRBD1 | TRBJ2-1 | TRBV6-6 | TGTGCCAGCAACAGGGGTTCCTACAATGAGCAGTTCTTC | CASNRGSYNEQFF
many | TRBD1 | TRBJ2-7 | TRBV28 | TGTGCCAGCAGTTTATACCTTAGGGGACAGGGCTTTGAGCAGTACTTC | CASSLYLRGQGFEQYF
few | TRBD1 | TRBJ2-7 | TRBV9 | TGTGCCAGCAGTCACGGGACAGGGTTCTCCTACGAGCAGTACTTC | CASSHGTGFSYEQYF
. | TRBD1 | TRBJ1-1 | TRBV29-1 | TGCAGCGCACGACAGGGGGCGGGCACTGAAGCTTTCTTT | CSARQGAGTEAFF
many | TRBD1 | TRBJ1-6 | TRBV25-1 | TGTGCCAGCACCGCCGGGACAGCCTCACCCCTCCACTTT | CASTAGTASPLHF
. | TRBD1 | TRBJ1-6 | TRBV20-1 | TGCAGTGCTAGTCCGGGACAGGTTGATAATTCACCCCTCCACTTT | CSASPGQVDNSPLHF
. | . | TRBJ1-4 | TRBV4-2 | TGTGCCAGCAGCCAAGCCACAGCCTCTAATGAAAAACTGTTTTTT | CASSQATASNEKLFF
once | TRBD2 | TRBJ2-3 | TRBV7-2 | TGTGCCAGCAGCTCTCGGACGGGAGGCCGCCCAGATACGCAGTATTTT | CASSSRTGGRPDTQYF
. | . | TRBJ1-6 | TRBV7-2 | TGTGCCAGCTCCCCAGGCTATAATTCACCCCTCCACTTT | CASSPGYNSPLHF
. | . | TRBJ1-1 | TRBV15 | TGTGCCACCAGCAAAAATTATTTTATGAACACTGAAGCTTTCTTT | CATSKNYFMNTEAFF
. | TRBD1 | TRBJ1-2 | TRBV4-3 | TGCGCCAGCAGCCAAGAACCCAGGGGGCATGGCTACACCTTC | CASSQEPRGHGYTF
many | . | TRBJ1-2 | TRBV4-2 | TGTGCCAGCAGCCAAGATAAGACACCTAACTATGGCTACACCTTC | CASSQDKTPNYGYTF
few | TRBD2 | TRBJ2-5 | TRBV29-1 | TGCAGCGCCTCTCCGGGACTAGAGCGCGAGACCCAGTACTTC | CSASPGLERETQYF
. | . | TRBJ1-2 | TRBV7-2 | TGTGCCAGCAGCTTAGTGTCAGATGCAAACTATGGCTACACCTTC | CASSLVSDANYGYTF
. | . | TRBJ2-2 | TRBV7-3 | TGTGCCAGCAGCCACCGGTTCGCCGGGGAGCTGTTTTTT | CASSHRFAGELFF
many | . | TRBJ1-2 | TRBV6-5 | TGTGCCAGCAGTTACTCAGGCGACGGGGACTATGGCTACACCTTC | CASSYSGDGDYGYTF
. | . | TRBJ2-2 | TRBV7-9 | TGTGCCAGCAGCCCCCCACCAGGGATCGAGGAGCTGTTTTTT | CASSPPPGIEELFF
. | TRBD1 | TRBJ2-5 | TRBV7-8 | TGTGCCAGCAGGCCCAAGACAGGGACCTTGGAGACCCAGTACTTC | CASRPKTGTLETQYF
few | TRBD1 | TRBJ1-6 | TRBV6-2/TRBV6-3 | TGTGCCAGCAGTGACCGCGGGACAGTCAATTCACCCCTCCACTTT | CASSDRGTVNSPLHF
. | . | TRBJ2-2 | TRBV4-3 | TGCGCCAGCAGCCAGGGCAGGGCCGCCGGGGAGCTGTTTTTT | CASSQGRAAGELFF
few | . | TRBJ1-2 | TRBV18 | TGTGCCAGCTCACCACCTCCCGGGTCTCAAGCTAACTATGGCTACACCTTC | CASSPPPGSQANYGYTF
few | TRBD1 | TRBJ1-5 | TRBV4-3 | TGCGCCAGCAGCCCCGGAGGCAGGGGGCGGGATCAGCCCCAGCATTTT | CASSPGGRGRDQPQHF
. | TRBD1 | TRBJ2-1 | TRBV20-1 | TGCAGTGCTCCTCGGACAGGGGCCTACAATGAGCAGTTCTTC | CSAPRTGAYNEQFF
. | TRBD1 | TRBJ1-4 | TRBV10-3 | TGTGCCATCAGTCCCGGGACAGGGAGTGAAAAACTGTTTTTT | CAISPGTGSEKLFF
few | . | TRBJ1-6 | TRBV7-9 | TGTGCCAGCAGCCCAGGTGGCAATCACAATTCACCCCTCCACTTT | CASSPGGNHNSPLHF
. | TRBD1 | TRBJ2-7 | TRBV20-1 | TGCAGTGCCACTACCGGGACAGGGTACGAGCAGTACTTC | CSATTGTGYEQYF
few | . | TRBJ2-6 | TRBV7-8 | TGTGCCAGCAGCTTCTCCGGGACCAACTCTGGGGCCAACGTCCTGACTTTC | CASSFSGTNSGANVLTF
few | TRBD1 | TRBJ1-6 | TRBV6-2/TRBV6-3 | TGTGCCAGCAGCCGCCGGATCGCGGGACAGGGGCCCCTCTCCTATAATTCACCCCTCCACTTT | CASSRRIAGQGPLSYNSPLHF
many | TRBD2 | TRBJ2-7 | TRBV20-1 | TGCAGTGCCCGGGGACTAGCGGGAGAGTACGAGCAGTACTTC | CSARGLAGEYEQYF
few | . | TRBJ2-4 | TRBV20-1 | TGCAGTGCTAGTGGATTAGCCAAAAACATTCAGTACTTC | CSASGLAKNIQYF
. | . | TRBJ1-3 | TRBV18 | TGTGCCAGCTCCCAGACCAGGGGCGAAGGAAACACCATATATTTT | CASSQTRGEGNTIYF
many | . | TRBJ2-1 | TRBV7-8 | TGTGCCAGCAGCAAAAGGGGGGTTGAGAATGAGCAGTTCTTC | CASSKRGVENEQFF
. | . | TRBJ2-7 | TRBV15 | TGTGCCACCAGCAGAGATGGGGCACGGACCTACGAGCAGTACTTC | CATSRDGARTYEQYF
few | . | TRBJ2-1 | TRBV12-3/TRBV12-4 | TGTGCCAGCAATCCTTCTTGGGATCGAGAGCAGTTCTTC | CASNPSWDREQFF
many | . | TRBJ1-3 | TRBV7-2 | TGTGCCAGCAGCTTAGCGCAGGGTCGTAACACCATATATTTT | CASSLAQGRNTIYF
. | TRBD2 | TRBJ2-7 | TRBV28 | TGTGCCAGCAGCCGGACAGGCGATCGACTAGCGGGGGACTACGAGCAGTACTTC | CASSRTGDRLAGDYEQYF
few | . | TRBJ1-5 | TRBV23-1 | TGCGCCAGCAGTCTCAGGGGTAGCAATCAGCCCCAGCATTTT | CASSLRGSNQPQHF
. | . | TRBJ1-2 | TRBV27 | TGTGCCAGCAGCGTGACAGTTAACTATGGCTACACCTTC | CASSVTVNYGYTF
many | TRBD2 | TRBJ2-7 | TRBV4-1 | TGCGCCAGCAGCCTAAGCGGGGGTCCCTCCTACGAGCAGTACTTC | CASSLSGGPSYEQYF